The clone carrying this TCR beta chain was seen a handful of times. These data come from a study of PD-L1 blockade in urothelial cancer. Study-wide context: As for prior chemotherapy regimens, patients had received 0 to 3. Across blood samples, T cells had a median count of around 150,000.

This CDR3 region has 15 residues. V gave up 3 bases and J gave up 6 bases, with 15 bases separating them. From germline, CDR1 is SEHNR and CDR2 FQNEAQ (reference sequence). Each PCR contained spiked-in synthetic TCR analog templates. This table comes from immunoSEQ multiplex PCR, and its TCRdb copy is limited to in-frame clones, with some not included. The sample contains 100,000 or so clones, approximately 85% of which appear only once. The rearrangement links TRBV7-9 to TRBJ2-1; TRBD2 is a possible D gene (5 bases). Specimen: PBMCs, collected around atezolizumab (anti-PD-L1) treatment. The sequence derives from a middle-aged man with urothelial cancer. The CDR3 region has the DNA TGTGCCAGCAGCTTTTCTAGCCGCGATTCCAATGAGCAGTTCTTC. It encodes CASSFSSRDSNEQFF.